This entry lists 10 T cell receptor beta chains sequenced from one sample in a study of cytomegalovirus exposure and HLA in healthy donors. 13 Jbeta primers and 60 Vbeta primers were used for the PCR. The data were produced by immunoSEQ multiplex PCR, yet TCRdb's version contains in-frame clones alone and is incomplete. The sample records over 100,000 clones, more than 65% being singletons. The source material was PBMCs. The receptors originated from a woman in her twenties or thirties in good health and CMV-seronegative.

J is TRBJ2-3 and V is TRBV5-1; 10 nucleotides match TRBD1. J gave up 2 bases and V 3 bases, and 3 bases lay outside the gene matches. Germline lookup yields CDR1 SGHRS and CDR2 YFSETQ. The CDR3 loop spans 15 amino acids. CDR3 sequence: CASSSTGGVTDTQYF. Written as DNA, the CDR3 is TGCGCCAGCAGCTCGACAGGGGGCGTCACAGATACGCAGTATTTT.

This clone occurred a few times. The gene calls are TRBV27 and TRBJ1-5; D is unresolved. V gave up 0 bases and J gave up 3 bases, with 6 bases separating them. The CDR3 is made up of 14 amino acids. Germline CDR1 is MNHEY and CDR2 is SMNVEV (reference sequence). The CDR3 DNA is TGTGCCAGCAGTTTATCCGGGAACAATCAGCCCCAGCATTTT. This encodes CASSLSGNNQPQHF.

V usage is TRBV15 and J usage is TRBJ2-7, with TRBD2 matching 8 bases. V lost 6 bases and J lost 4; bases outside the gene matches: 5. The CDR3 extends over 13 amino acids. CDR1 and CDR2 (germline): LNHNV, YYDKDF (reference sequence). In DNA, the CDR3 is TGTGCCACCAGGCTGGGCGGGAGGTACGAGCAGTACTTC. Amino acids: CATRLGGRYEQYF.

About this clone itself: Other DNA sequences in this sample translate to the same CDR3. V and J are TRBV27 and TRBJ1-1; D call uncertain. CDR3 length: 13 amino acids. Germline V CDR1 and CDR2: MNHEY, SMNVEV (reference sequence). Between the trimmed V and J ends, which lost 3 bases and 1 base, there was a span of 6 bases. Here the CDR3 reads CASSLGSNTEAFF. CDR3 sequence (DNA): TGTGCCAGCAGTTTGGGCTCGAACACTGAAGCTTTCTTT.

The V and J genes are TRBV7-8 and TRBJ2-1; 11 nucleotides match TRBD1. Losses at the gene ends were 4 bases for V and 7 bases for J; bases not matched to a gene: 15. CDR3 length equals 18 residues. Germline V gene sequence: CDR1 SGHVS, CDR2 FQNEAQ. The CDR3 DNA is TGTGCCAGCAGCTCCCCATCCTTGAGGACAGGGGGCAAAAATGAGCAGTTCTTC. This translates into CASSSPSLRTGGKNEQFF.

This clone was observed a few times. The genes are TRBV5-5 and TRBJ2-3; 10 bases match TRBD2. The length of the CDR3 is 15 residues. Germline-derived CDR1 and CDR2 are SGHKS and YYEKEE (reference sequence). V was pared by 5 bases and J by 6 bases, with 9 bases of the junction left unmatched. CDR3 in amino acids: CASSSATSGYDTQYF. As DNA, the CDR3 is TGTGCCAGCAGTTCCGCGACTAGCGGGTACGATACGCAGTATTTT.

The chain links TRBV11-2 to TRBJ2-7, with 11 nucleotides matching TRBD2. Germline CDR1 is SGHAT and CDR2 is FQNNGV. CDR3 length: 16 residues. Trimming cost V 1 base and J 4 bases; bases outside gene matches: 6. In DNA, the CDR3 is TGTGCCAGCAGCTTAGGGCCTAGCGGGGGGTGGTACGAGCAGTACTTC. It encodes CASSLGPSGGWYEQYF.

This chain connects TRBV7-9 to TRBJ1-1, with 7 bases identical to TRBD1. Germline CDR1 is SEHNR and CDR2 is FQNEAQ (reference sequence). This CDR3 is 14 amino acids long. V gave up 0 bases and J gave up 4 bases; unmatched junction bases: 2. In nucleotides, the CDR3 is TGTGCCAGCAGCTTAGCGCCAGGGGGCACTGAAGCTTTCTTT. This gives the protein CASSLAPGGTEAFF.

The V and J genes are TRBV2 and TRBJ2-1, with 9 positions matching TRBD2. Germline V gives CDR1 SNHLY, CDR2 FYNNEI. The CDR3 consists of 15 residues. The trim removed 4 bases at V and 6 bases at J, leaving 7 bases unmatched. CDR3 protein: CASSVETSGPNEQFF. CDR3 DNA: TGTGCCAGCAGTGTAGAGACTAGCGGACCCAATGAGCAGTTCTTC.

The chain recombines TRBV19 with TRBJ1-1; TRBD1 matches 7 bases. V shed 5 bases, J shed 1 base, and the junction held 4 bases outside the gene matches. This CDR3 has 14 residues. The germline gives CDR1 LNHDA, CDR2 SQIVND (reference sequence). The CDR3, as DNA: TGTGCCAGTAGTGCCACAGGGGCGAACACTGAAGCTTTCTTT. Translation: CASSATGANTEAFF.